Reported below is one T cell receptor (beta chain). What this receptor recognizes is not known. Base qualities are not at hand, and no much larger clone is one base apart. This sample was taken from a study of blood T cell repertoires in COVID-19 (TCRdb year 2020). In the study overall: Collaborator samples came from the United States, Italy and Spain and covered acute and convalescent phases of COVID-19. The repertoires were made available in a free public database intended to serve as a resource for research on the immune response to SARS-CoV-2. Where available, HLA class I and class II types were obtained from metadata supplied by the sample provider rather than from assay-based typing. The material from the prospective study consisted of cDNA or gDNA derived from T cells, B-cell-depleted T cells, or PBMCs. Deeply sampled blood TCRbeta repertoires from subjects exposed to, actively infected with, or recovered from COVID-19 were included in the dataset. The samples were drawn from two sources: the first 160 participants of the ongoing ImmuneRACE study, and 1,200 or so subjects contributed by 6 global collaborators. Nearly every sample came with metadata listing a de-identified subject ID, COVID-19 status, age in years and sex. What the work shows at the level of the full study, not this receptor alone: The amount of clinical and demographic metadata varied by source and participant and was provided uncurated.

TCRbeta CDR3 regions were amplified from genomic DNA by means of the immunoSEQ Assay, a bias-controlled multiplex PCR. In the authors' own workflow: Nucleated cell counts per sample were estimated from amplification of reference gene primers within the assay. Sequence reads were collapsed and filtered to measure the absolute abundance of every unique TCRbeta CDR3 rearrangement. For each sample, productive Simpson clonality was calculated by taking the square root of Simpson's diversity index across productive rearrangements. TCRdb took over this immuneACCESS table, retaining in-frame rearrangements with V and J assigned. Such tables are incomplete; in checked studies, under half of the missing clones stem from an unresolved V gene, and the remainder is unexplained. V and J calls and clone size are those listed in that table; D and trimming were worked out from the DNA. Counted in this sample were some 180,000 clones; around four fifths of them appeared once. The ten largest clonotypes hold over 6.5% of the sample.

One collaborating source in Seattle enrolled patients while the patients were actively infected and followed the patients over time throughout the course of disease. The collaborating institutions used their own protocols to collect whole blood in K2EDTA tubes. For TCRbeta analysis, collaborators shipped samples in one of three forms: frozen whole blood, isolated PBMCs, or DNA extracted from either of those sample types. From the cysteine through the phenylalanine, the CDR3 covers 17 amino acids. The only DNA kept is the CDR3, 51 bases in frame from the first base. The germline V end is reduced by 1 base and the J end by 1 base; junction bases left unmatched: 4. The germline V gene (reference sequence) gives CDR1 as LNHNV and CDR2 as YYDKDF.

The sequence derives from a woman in her forties with COVID-19, enrolled during active disease. The rearranged chain carries TRBV15 and TRBJ2-4, with 10 bases matching TRBD1. Material: peripheral blood. The CDR3 has the sequence CATSRGTGGAAKNIQYF. The DNA sequence reads TGTGCCACCAGCAGAGGGACAGGGGGGGCTGCCAAAAACATTCAGTACTTC. The full variable domain, with segments outside the CDR3 supplied by the reference TRBV15 and TRBJ2-4 proteins, appears as DAMVIQNPRYQVTQFGKPVTLSCSQTLNHNVMYWYQQKSSQAPKLLFHYYDKDFNNEADTPDNFQSRRPNTSFCFLDIRSPGLGDTAMYLCATSRGTGGAAKNIQYFGAGTRLSVL.